The entry below describes one T cell receptor (beta chain). The clone's antigen remains unknown. Base quality data are lacking; no much larger clone is found one base away. This sample was taken from a study of blood T cell repertoires in COVID-19 (dated by TCRdb to 2020 to 2021). General notes on the study: The collaborator samples originated in the United States, Italy and Spain and spanned the acute and convalescent phases of COVID-19. The material from the prospective study consisted of cDNA or gDNA derived from T cells, B-cell-depleted T cells, or PBMCs. Deeply sampled blood TCRbeta repertoires from subjects exposed to, actively infected with, or recovered from COVID-19 were included in the dataset. The repertoires were released in a freely available public database meant as a resource for research on the immune response to SARS-CoV-2. The samples were drawn from the first 160 participants of the ongoing ImmuneRACE study and from over a thousand subjects provided by 6 global collaborators. Nearly every sample came with metadata listing a de-identified subject ID, COVID-19 status, age in years and sex. Where HLA class I and class II types were available, the types were taken from metadata supplied by the sample provider, not from assay-based typing.

Trimmed from V: 4 bases; trimmed from J: 3 bases; junction bases lacking a gene match: 7. Inclusive of the bounding cysteine and phenylalanine, the CDR3 is 15 residues long. Of all the DNA, just the CDR3 is kept, 45 bases in frame from base 1. The germline V gene yields SGDLS for CDR1 and YYNGEE for CDR2. Each collaborating institution followed its own protocols to collect whole blood in K2EDTA tubes. For TCRbeta analysis, collaborators shipped samples as frozen whole blood, isolated PBMCs, or DNA extracted from either of those sample types. On the study overall, not on this receptor specifically: The quantity of clinical and demographic metadata differed by source and by participant and was supplied without curation.

TCRbeta CDR3 regions were amplified from genomic DNA by means of the immunoSEQ Assay, a bias-controlled multiplex PCR. On the authors' methods: Nucleated cell counts per sample were estimated from amplification of reference gene primers within the assay. To quantify the absolute abundance of each unique TCRbeta CDR3 rearrangement, sequence reads were collapsed and filtered. For each sample, productive Simpson clonality was calculated as the square root of Simpson's diversity index over productive rearrangements. The clones in this table, taken by TCRdb from immuneACCESS, are in-frame only. Not every clone is retained; where verified, under half of the shortfall comes from an unresolved V gene, and the cause of the rest is unknown. The V and J calls and clone size were taken over from that table, and D and trimming were inferred from the DNA. In this sample the table shows about 200,000 clones, more than 75% of which occur a single time. The ten largest clones represent 4% to 5.5% of the sample.

The sample consisted of peripheral blood. The TCR sequence derives from a human donor in a cohort sampled during active COVID-19. The chain is made from TRBV9 and TRBJ2-7, with TRBD1 matching 10 junction bases. The encoded CDR3 is CASSPGTGVIYEQYF. The DNA sequence is TGTGCCAGCAGCCCCGGGACAGGGGTAATCTACGAGCAGTACTTC.